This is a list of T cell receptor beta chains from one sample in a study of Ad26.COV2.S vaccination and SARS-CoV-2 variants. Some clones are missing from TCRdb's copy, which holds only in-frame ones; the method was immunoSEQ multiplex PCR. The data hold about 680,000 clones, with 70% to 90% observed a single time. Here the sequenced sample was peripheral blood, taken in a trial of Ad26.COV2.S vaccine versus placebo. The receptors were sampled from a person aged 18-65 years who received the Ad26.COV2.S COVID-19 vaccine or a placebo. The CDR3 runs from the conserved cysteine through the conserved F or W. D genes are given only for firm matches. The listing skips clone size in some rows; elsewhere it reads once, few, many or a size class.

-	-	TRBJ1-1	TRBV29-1	CSVERQINTEAFF	TGCAGCGTGGAAAGGCAGATCAACACTGAAGCTTTCTTT
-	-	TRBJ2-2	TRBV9	CASSVDRAAGELFF	TGTGCCAGCAGCGTAGACAGGGCTGCCGGGGAGCTGTTTTTT
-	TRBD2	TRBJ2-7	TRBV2	CASSEATGGTYEQYF	TGTGCCAGCAGTGAAGCGACCGGGGGGACCTACGAGCAGTACTTC
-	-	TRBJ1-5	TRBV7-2	CASSPHLGDQPQHF	TGTGCCAGCAGCCCCCACCTGGGGGATCAGCCCCAGCATTTT
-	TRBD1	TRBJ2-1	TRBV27	CASSHRGVDEQFF	TGTGCCAGCAGTCACAGGGGTGTCGATGAGCAGTTCTTC
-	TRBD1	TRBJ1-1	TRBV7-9	CASSPDRGGRYTEAFF	TGTGCCAGCAGCCCCGACAGGGGAGGACGGTACACTGAAGCTTTCTTT
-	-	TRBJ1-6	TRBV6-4	CASSEGLDSPLHF	TGTGCCAGCAGTGAAGGTCTGGATTCACCCCTCCACTTT
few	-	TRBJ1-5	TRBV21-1	CASNTSGRQGWQPQHF	TGTGCCAGCAATACTAGTGGGCGGCAGGGCTGGCAGCCCCAGCATTTT
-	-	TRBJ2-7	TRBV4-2	CASSQEFGGDEQYF	TGTGCCAGCAGCCAAGAATTTGGAGGGGACGAGCAGTACTTC
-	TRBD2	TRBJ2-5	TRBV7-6	CASSPPRGVGETQYF	TGTGCCAGCAGCCCCCCCCGGGGGGTCGGGGAGACCCAGTACTTC
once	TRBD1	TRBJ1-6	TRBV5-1	CASSLGQGSPLHF	TGCGCCAGCAGCTTGGGACAGGGTTCACCCCTCCACTTT
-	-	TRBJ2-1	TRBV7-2	CASSPSGGLYNEQFF	TGTGCCAGCAGCCCCAGCGGAGGGCTATACAATGAGCAGTTCTTC
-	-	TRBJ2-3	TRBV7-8	CASSLGRTRLTDTQYF	TGTGCCAGCAGCTTAGGGAGGACCCGGTTAACAGATACGCAGTATTTT
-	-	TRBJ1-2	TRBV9	CASSKGGLLNGYTF	TGTGCCAGCAGCAAGGGTGGCCTTTTGAATGGCTACACCTTC
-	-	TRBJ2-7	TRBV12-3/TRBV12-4	CASSPTPYEQYF	TGTGCCAGCAGTCCTACCCCCTACGAGCAGTACTTC